Presented here are 7 T cell receptor beta chains from one specimen sequenced in a study of T cell responses to AZD1222 COVID-19 vaccine. Assay used: immunoSEQ multiplex PCR; TCRdb lists only in-frame clones, some missing. The sample lists 90,000 to 110,000 clones; roughly 84% were seen once. This sample comprised peripheral blood, obtained on day 0 of AZD1222 vaccination. The receptors were sampled from an adult in good health.

This chain uses TRBV2 with TRBJ1-5, with TRBD1 matching 10 bases. The V segment lost 6 bases and the J segment 1 base; nucleotides outside the gene matches: 12. CDR1 is SNHLY and CDR2 is FYNNEI in the germline V gene. CDR3 length equals 18 residues. The CDR3 spells CASSGWTGGGGSNQPQHF. The CDR3 nucleotides are TGTGCCAGCAGCGGGTGGACAGGGGGTGGTGGGAGCAATCAGCCCCAGCATTTT.

DNA of the CDR3: TGTGCCAGCAGCGCTGCCTTCACTGAAGCTTTCTTT. Amino acid sequence: CASSAAFTEAFF. The chain employs TRBV5-6 and TRBJ1-1; D ambiguous. CDR3 length equals 12 residues. CDR1 and CDR2 from the germline V gene are SGHDT and YYEEEE. Trimming pared 4 bases from V and 4 bases from J, leaving 8 bases between.

Only one count was recorded for this clone. The chain carries TRBV6-5 and TRBJ1-3; the D is unclear. The germline V gene has CDR1 MNHEY and CDR2 SVGAGI. The length of the CDR3 is 15 residues. V shed 6 bases and J shed 2 bases, with 14 bases lying between them. The chain's CDR3 is CASSAGRIAGNTIYF. For the CDR3, the DNA is TGTGCCAGCAGCGCAGGACGCATAGCTGGAAACACCATATATTTT.

The chain couples TRBV7-9 to TRBJ1-1, with 7 bases aligning to TRBD1. The germline V gene encodes CDR1 SEHNR and CDR2 FQNEAQ (reference sequence). This CDR3 is 15 amino acids long. J gave up 3 bases and V 1 base, and 5 bases lay outside the gene matches. The chain's CDR3 is CASSLVVRGDTEAFF. The CDR3 region has the DNA TGTGCCAGCAGCTTAGTTGTCAGGGGGGACACTGAAGCTTTCTTT.

The rearrangement joins TRBV2 to TRBJ1-6; D remains unclear. The CDR3 is made up of 11 amino acids. Per germline, CDR1 SNHLY and CDR2 FYNNEI. V was pared by 8 bases and J by 8 bases, with 7 bases between. The CDR3 protein is CASVRDSPLHF. CDR3 in DNA: TGTGCCAGCGTGAGGGATTCACCCCTCCACTTT.

V usage is TRBV6-2 or TRBV6-3 and J usage is TRBJ2-7; D might be TRBD2 (7 bases). This CDR3 has 15 residues. The V gene lost 6 bases and the J gene lost 3 bases, with 18 bases spanning the gap. CDR1 is MNHEY, CDR2 SVGEGT, per germline. The CDR3 spells CASSLFAGAVYEQYF. The CDR3 coding sequence is TGTGCCAGCAGCCTTTTCGCGGGGGCCGTCTACGAGCAGTACTTC.

The chain uses TRBV29-1 and TRBJ2-5, with TRBD2 as a possible D gene (6 bases). CDR3 length: 13 residues. V was trimmed by 4 bases and J by 5 bases, leaving 14 bases between them. Germline CDR1 reads SQVTM; CDR2 reads ANQGSEA. CDR3 bases: TGCAGCGTTGCGAGAGGGGCGGGGGAGACCCAGTACTTC. Its protein product is CSVARGAGETQYF.